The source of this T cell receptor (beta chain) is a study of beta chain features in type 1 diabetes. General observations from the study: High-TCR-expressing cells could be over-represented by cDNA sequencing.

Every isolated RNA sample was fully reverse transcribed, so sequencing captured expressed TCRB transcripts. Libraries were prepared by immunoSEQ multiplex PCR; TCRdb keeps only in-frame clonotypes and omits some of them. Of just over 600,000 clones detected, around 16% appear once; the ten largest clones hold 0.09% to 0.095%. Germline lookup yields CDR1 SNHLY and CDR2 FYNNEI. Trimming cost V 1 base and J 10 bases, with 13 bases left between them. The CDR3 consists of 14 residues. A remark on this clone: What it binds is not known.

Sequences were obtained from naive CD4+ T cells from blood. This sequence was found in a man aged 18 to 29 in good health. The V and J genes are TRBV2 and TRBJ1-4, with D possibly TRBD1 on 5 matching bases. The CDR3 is CASSEGGAGSKLFF. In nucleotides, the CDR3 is TGTGCCAGCAGTGAAGGTGGGGCAGGGTCAAAACTGTTTTTT.